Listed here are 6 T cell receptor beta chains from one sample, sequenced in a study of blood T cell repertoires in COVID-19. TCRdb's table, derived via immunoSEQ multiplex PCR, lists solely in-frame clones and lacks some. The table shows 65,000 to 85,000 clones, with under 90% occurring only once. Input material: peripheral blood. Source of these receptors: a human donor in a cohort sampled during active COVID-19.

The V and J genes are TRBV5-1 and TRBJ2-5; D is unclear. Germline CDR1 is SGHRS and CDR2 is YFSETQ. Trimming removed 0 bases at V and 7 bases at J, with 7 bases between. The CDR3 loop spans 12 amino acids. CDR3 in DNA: TGCGCCAGCAGCTTGGTTTCCGGGACCCAGTACTTC. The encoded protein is CASSLVSGTQYF.

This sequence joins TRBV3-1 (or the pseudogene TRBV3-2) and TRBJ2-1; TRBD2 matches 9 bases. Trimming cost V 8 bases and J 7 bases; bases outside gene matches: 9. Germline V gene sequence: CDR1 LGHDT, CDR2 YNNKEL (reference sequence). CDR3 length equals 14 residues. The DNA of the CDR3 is TGTGCCAGCGGACCCGGGACTAGCAAAAATGAGCAGTTCTTC. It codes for CASGPGTSKNEQFF.

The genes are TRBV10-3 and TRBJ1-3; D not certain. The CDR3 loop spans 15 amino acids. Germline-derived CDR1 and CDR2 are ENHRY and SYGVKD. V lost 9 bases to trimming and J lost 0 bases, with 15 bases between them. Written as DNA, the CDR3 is TGTGCCATTGGATACCGGGGAAGCTCTGGAAACACCATATATTTT. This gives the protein CAIGYRGSSGNTIYF.

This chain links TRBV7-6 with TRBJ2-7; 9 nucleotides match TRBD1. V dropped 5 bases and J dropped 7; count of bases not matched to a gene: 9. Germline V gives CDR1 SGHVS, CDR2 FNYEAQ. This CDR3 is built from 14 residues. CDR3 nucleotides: TGTGCCAGCAGCAGCTTACAGGGGGCCGGGGAGCAGTACTTC. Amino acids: CASSSLQGAGEQYF.

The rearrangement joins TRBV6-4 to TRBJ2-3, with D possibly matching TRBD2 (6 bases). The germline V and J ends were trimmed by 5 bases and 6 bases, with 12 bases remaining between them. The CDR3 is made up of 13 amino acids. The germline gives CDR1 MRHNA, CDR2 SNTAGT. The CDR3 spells CASSHGTRDTQYF. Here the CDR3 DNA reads TGTGCCAGCAGTCACGGGACTCGGGATACGCAGTATTTT.

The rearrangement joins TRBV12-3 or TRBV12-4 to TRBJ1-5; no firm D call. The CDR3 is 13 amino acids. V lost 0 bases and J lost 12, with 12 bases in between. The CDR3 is CASSLALMSDQHF. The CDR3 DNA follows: TGTGCCAGCAGTTTAGCGCTAATGTCTGACCAGCATTTT.